This is a list of T cell receptor beta chains from one sample in a study of Ad26.COV2.S vaccination and SARS-CoV-2 variants. The protocol was immunoSEQ multiplex PCR, while the TCRdb copy is restricted to in-frame clones and leaves out a portion. The sample yields roughly 420,000 clones, 85% to 90% seen once. The source material was peripheral blood, sampled in a trial of Ad26.COV2.S vaccine versus placebo. All receptors derive from a person aged 18-65 years who received the Ad26.COV2.S COVID-19 vaccine or a placebo. The CDR3 runs from the conserved cysteine through the conserved F or W. A D gene is named only where the DNA matches it firmly. Size tells how often a clone was seen (once, few, many) or the class of an expanded clone, and some rows leave it out.

d_call: -
clone_size: -
j_call: TRBJ2-2
v_call: TRBV12-3/TRBV12-4
cdr3_nt: TGTGCCAGCAGTCACAGAGGGGAGCTGTTTTTT
cdr3_aa: CASSHRGELFF

d_call: -
clone_size: -
j_call: TRBJ1-4
v_call: TRBV10-3
cdr3_nt: TGTGCCATCAGGCCCGGGGCAGCGATTAATGAAAAACTGTTTTTT
cdr3_aa: CAIRPGAAINEKLFF

d_call: -
clone_size: -
j_call: TRBJ2-3
v_call: TRBV9
cdr3_nt: TGTGCCAGCAGTCCACAGGGTCGGGCCAGCACAGATACGCAGTATTTT
cdr3_aa: CASSPQGRASTDTQYF

d_call: -
clone_size: -
j_call: TRBJ2-7
v_call: TRBV19
cdr3_nt: TGTGCCAGTAGTACAACGGGGGCCTACGAGCAGTACTTC
cdr3_aa: CASSTTGAYEQYF

d_call: -
clone_size: once
j_call: TRBJ2-5
v_call: TRBV2
cdr3_nt: TGTGCCAGCAGTGTTAACAGGGAGACCCAGTACTTC
cdr3_aa: CASSVNRETQYF

d_call: -
clone_size: once
j_call: TRBJ2-5
v_call: TRBV7-9
cdr3_nt: TGTGCCAGCAGCAAACAGGATTTGGGGACCCAGTACTTC
cdr3_aa: CASSKQDLGTQYF

d_call: -
clone_size: once
j_call: TRBJ2-5
v_call: TRBV15
cdr3_nt: TGTGCCACCAGCAGAGATAACTTACGTATGGAGACCCAGTACTTC
cdr3_aa: CATSRDNLRMETQYF

d_call: -
clone_size: -
j_call: TRBJ1-3
v_call: TRBV30
cdr3_nt: TGTGCCTGGAGTGCCACAGTTGGAAACACCATATATTTT
cdr3_aa: CAWSATVGNTIYF

d_call: TRBD2
clone_size: -
j_call: TRBJ2-3
v_call: TRBV9
cdr3_nt: TGTGCCAGCAGCGTAGGCGGGGGGGCCTCAGATACGCAGTATTTT
cdr3_aa: CASSVGGGASDTQYF

d_call: -
clone_size: -
j_call: TRBJ2-2
v_call: TRBV5-1
cdr3_nt: TGCGCCAGCAGCTTACAAGCCACCGGGGAGCTGTTTTTT
cdr3_aa: CASSLQATGELFF

d_call: -
clone_size: -
j_call: TRBJ1-5
v_call: TRBV6-5
cdr3_nt: TGTGCCAGCAGACAGACAGGCGCAAACAATCAGCCCCAGCATTTT
cdr3_aa: CASRQTGANNQPQHF

d_call: -
clone_size: -
j_call: TRBJ1-1
v_call: TRBV3-1/TRBV3-2
cdr3_nt: TGTGCCAGCAGCCAAGCAGTCTACGGTGAAGCTTTCTTT
cdr3_aa: CASSQAVYGEAFF

d_call: TRBD1
clone_size: -
j_call: TRBJ2-7
v_call: TRBV27
cdr3_nt: TGTGCCAGCAGTTTAAAAGGGACAGGGACCTACGAGCAGTACTTC
cdr3_aa: CASSLKGTGTYEQYF

d_call: -
clone_size: medium-sized
j_call: TRBJ2-5
v_call: TRBV19
cdr3_nt: TGTGCCAGTAGTATAGGTCAAGAGACCCAGTACTTC
cdr3_aa: CASSIGQETQYF

d_call: TRBD2
clone_size: -
j_call: TRBJ2-2
v_call: TRBV9
cdr3_nt: TGTGCCAGCAGCGTAGCTACTAGCGGGGGCGACACCGGGGAGCTGTTTTTT
cdr3_aa: CASSVATSGGDTGELFF

d_call: -
clone_size: -
j_call: TRBJ1-5
v_call: TRBV19
cdr3_nt: TGTGCCAGTAGTATTCGGCGGAATAGCAATCAGCCCCAGCATTTT
cdr3_aa: CASSIRRNSNQPQHF

d_call: -
clone_size: -
j_call: TRBJ1-5
v_call: TRBV6-6
cdr3_nt: TGTGCCAGCAGTTACTCGTGGGGGGATCAGCCCCAGCATTTT
cdr3_aa: CASSYSWGDQPQHF

d_call: TRBD1
clone_size: -
j_call: TRBJ1-1
v_call: TRBV30
cdr3_nt: TGTGCCTGGAGTCCCGGACAGGGGGCTAATGAAGCTTTCTTT
cdr3_aa: CAWSPGQGANEAFF

d_call: -
clone_size: -
j_call: TRBJ1-2
v_call: TRBV7-9
cdr3_nt: TGTGCCAGCAGCTTACTCGACAGAAGCTATGGCTACACCTTC
cdr3_aa: CASSLLDRSYGYTF

d_call: -
clone_size: -
j_call: TRBJ2-7
v_call: TRBV7-2
cdr3_nt: TGTGCCAGCAGCCTCCTAGGGGGGAGCGAGCAGTACTTC
cdr3_aa: CASSLLGGSEQYF

d_call: -
clone_size: -
j_call: TRBJ1-1
v_call: TRBV18
cdr3_nt: TGTGCCAGCTCACCACCTTTAGCCACGCACACTGAAGCTTTCTTT
cdr3_aa: CASSPPLATHTEAFF

d_call: -
clone_size: -
j_call: TRBJ1-4
v_call: TRBV6-5
cdr3_nt: TGTGCCAGCAAAACCAGGGGTGGCGGTGAAAAACTGTTTTTT
cdr3_aa: CASKTRGGGEKLFF